These 18 T cell receptor beta chains originate from one sample sequenced in a study of T-cell memory formation after mild COVID-19. TCRdb re-called the 5' RACE reads through MiXCR, storing one row per CDR3 protein. The sample lists a few hundred thousand distinct CDR3 sequences, roughly 19% occurring once. The sample consisted of PBMCs or a T cell subset sorted from them (not recorded which). The receptors come from a man younger than 35 who had mild COVID-19 (a few samples of this study predate the infection). Cell type and time point are not known.

The table lists this clonotype with a few counts. The DNA of the CDR3 is TGTGCCAGCCGACCCCGGGACAGTGGGCGGCGGACCCAGTACTTC. Amino acids: CASRPRDSGRRTQYF. The chain combines TRBV28 with TRBJ2-5; 7 bases match TRBD1. From germline, CDR1 is MDHEN and CDR2 SYDVKM. With 8 bases clipped from V and 7 bases from J, the junction kept 16 bases outside the gene matches. The length of the CDR3 is 15 residues.

This clonotype was observed a few times. The chain carries TRBV2 and TRBJ2-7, with D perhaps TRBD1 (5 bases). Per the germline V gene, CDR1 is SNHLY and CDR2 is FYNNEI. V was pared by 2 bases and J by 0 bases, with 8 bases between. This CDR3 contains 14 residues. CDR3 in DNA: TGTGCCAGCAGTGAACAGGGTATCTCCTACGAGCAGTACGTC. This codes for CASSEQGISYEQYV.

This clonotype was seen a few times. The V call is TRBV12-3 or TRBV12-4, the J call TRBJ2-2, with D possibly matching TRBD1 (6 bases). There are 14 residues in the CDR3. The ends were cut back, 4 bases at V and 2 bases at J, with 8 bases in the middle. DNA of the CDR3: TGTGCCAGCAGTTCAGGGGTCAACACCGGGGAGCTGTTTTTT. The encoded protein is CASSSGVNTGELFF.

This clonotype was seen many times. V and J are TRBV4-2 and TRBJ2-7, with D possibly being TRBD1 (5 bases). The V gene lost 4 bases and the J gene lost 2 bases, with 12 bases spanning the gap. The germline gives CDR1 LGHNA, CDR2 YNFKEQ. This CDR3 region has 14 residues. The chain's CDR3 is CASSPEGVPYEQYF. The DNA for the CDR3 is TGTGCCAGCAGCCCAGAAGGGGTACCCTACGAGCAGTACTTC.

The chain has TRBV29-1 and TRBJ2-1; no clear D. There are 12 residues in the CDR3. Germline V gene data show CDR1 as SQVTM and CDR2 as ANQGSEA. The ends were cut back, 4 bases at V and 6 bases at J, with 10 bases in the middle. CDR3 nucleotide sequence: TGCAGCGTTGGGCCGTCCCGCAATGAGCAGTTCTTC. Amino acid sequence: CSVGPSRNEQFF.

This clonotype was detected a few times. V is TRBV6-5 and J is TRBJ2-3, with TRBD2 matching over 9 bases. This CDR3 has 15 amino acids. V lost 0 bases, J lost 6 bases, and 4 bases stayed unmatched. Germline V gene sequence: CDR1 MNHEY, CDR2 SVGAGI. The CDR3, as DNA: TGTGCCAGCAGTTACTCTGGCGGGGGGGTCGATACGCAGTATTTT. It specifies CASSYSGGGVDTQYF.

V gene TRBV11-2 combines with J gene TRBJ1-6, with TRBD1 matching over 7 bases. From germline, CDR1 is SGHAT and CDR2 FQNNGV. J lost 7 bases, V lost 1 base, and 4 bases had no gene match. The CDR3 loop spans 15 amino acids. The CDR3 loop is CASSLVVQGNSPLHF. In DNA form, the CDR3 reads TGTGCCAGCAGCTTAGTCGTACAGGGGAATTCACCCCTCCACTTT.

At least ten counts were recorded for this clonotype. The CDR3 bases are TGTGCCAGCAGCTCCAACAGGGAAGTCACAGATACGCAGTATTTT. It codes for CASSSNREVTDTQYF. The chain combines TRBV7-9 with TRBJ2-3, with D perhaps TRBD1 (6 bases). V lost 4 bases, J lost 2 bases, and 13 bases lay in between. The germline gives CDR1 SEHNR, CDR2 FQNEAQ (reference sequence). CDR3 size: 15 residues.

This clonotype was counted only a few times. The chain couples TRBV4-2 to TRBJ2-4, with D hard to call. Trimming removed 1 base from V and 8 bases from J, with 9 bases in between. Germline loops: CDR1 LGHNA, CDR2 YNFKEQ. The CDR3 consists of 13 residues. The CDR3 DNA is TGTGCCAGCAGCCAAGTGGGCTGGGACATTCAGTACTTC. Encoded protein: CASSQVGWDIQYF.

The rearrangement joins TRBV2 to TRBJ2-3, with 11 bases lining up with TRBD2. V shed 1 base and J 8 bases; nucleotides not matched to a gene: 17. CDR1 and CDR2 from the germline V gene are SNHLY and FYNNEI. This CDR3 spans 19 amino acids. CDR3 DNA: TGTGCCAGCAGTGAAGGGACTAGCGGGCTACCCACACCCTGGGGTACGCAGTATTTT. It specifies CASSEGTSGLPTPWGTQYF.

This clonotype showed up many times. This chain connects TRBV3-1 to TRBJ1-1; D is uncertain. CDR1 is LGHDT and CDR2 is YNNKEL in the germline V gene (reference sequence). This CDR3 is built from 14 residues. V gave up 1 base and J gave up 2 bases, with 8 bases separating them. The chain's CDR3 is CASSQVASNTEAFF. CDR3 sequence (DNA): TGTGCCAGCAGCCAAGTCGCATCAAACACTGAAGCTTTCTTT.

This clonotype appeared many times. The chain recombines TRBV7-9 with TRBJ1-1; maybe TRBD1 (5 bases). The CDR3 is made up of 13 amino acids. Trimming cost V 3 bases and J 3 bases, with 8 bases left between them. Germline V gene sequence: CDR1 SEHNR, CDR2 FQNEAQ (reference sequence). DNA for the CDR3: TGTGCCAGCAGCTTTCAGGGAGACACTGAAGCTTTCTTT. Translating it yields CASSFQGDTEAFF.

This clonotype showed up just a few times. The gene calls are TRBV7-2 and TRBJ2-5; 7 positions agree with TRBD2. V was clipped by 6 bases and J by 5 bases; unmatched bases: 6. The germline gives CDR1 SGHTA, CDR2 FQGNSA. CDR3 size: 13 residues. The CDR3: CASSFSGVETQYF. Written as DNA, the CDR3 is TGTGCCAGCAGTTTCAGCGGGGTGGAGACCCAGTACTTC.

The table lists this clonotype with a few counts. The CDR3 loop is CASSKWGSVGEQFF. The CDR3 nucleotides read TGTGCCAGCAGCAAATGGGGTAGCGTGGGTGAGCAGTTCTTC. The V and J genes are TRBV7-2 and TRBJ2-1, with D possibly TRBD2 on 5 matching bases. CDR1 and CDR2 from the germline V gene are SGHTA and FQGNSA. V gave up 5 bases and J gave up 9 bases, with 17 bases separating them. This CDR3 has 14 amino acids.

The V gene is TRBV12-3 or TRBV12-4, the J gene TRBJ2-5, with D unresolved. The CDR3 totals 12 residues. The V and J ends lost 4 bases and 5 bases respectively, with 8 bases between them. CDR3 bases: TGTGCCAGCAGTTCCGTTAGGGAGACCCAGTACTTC. Amino acids: CASSSVRETQYF.

The rearrangement links TRBV7-2 to TRBJ2-3, with 9 positions matching TRBD2. CDR3 length equals 15 residues. Germline values: CDR1 SGHTA, CDR2 FQGNSA. V shed 1 base, J shed 5 bases, and the junction held 4 bases outside the gene matches. This CDR3 is CASSLEAGGIDTQYF. The CDR3 DNA reads TGTGCCAGCAGCTTAGAGGCGGGGGGGATAGATACGCAGTATTTT.

The sample holds a few counts of this clonotype. The chain recombines TRBV5-1 with TRBJ2-3; D unresolved. This CDR3 region has 14 residues. V was clipped by 5 bases and J by 2 bases, with 12 bases between them. Germline V gene data show CDR1 as SGHRS and CDR2 as YFSETQ. The CDR3 sequence: CASRFDLPTDTQYF. The CDR3 DNA sequence: TGCGCCAGCAGGTTCGATCTCCCCACAGATACGCAGTATTTT.

V usage is TRBV6-5 and J usage is TRBJ1-1; D possibly corresponds to TRBD1 (6 bases). Trimming cost V 7 bases and J 0 bases, with 18 bases left between them. The germline V gene encodes CDR1 MNHEY and CDR2 SVGAGI. The CDR3 sequence is 16 residues long. CDR3 bases: TGTGCCAGCATTATCCTCCACAGGGCGGTGAACACTGAAGCTTTCTTT. Residues: CASIILHRAVNTEAFF.